A selection of T cell receptor beta chains follows, all from one sample in a study of control samples from healthy donors and cancer patients. Using immunoSEQ multiplex PCR, the repertoire was profiled, and TCRdb retains in-frame clones only, with some absent. The table shows some 120,000 clones, with 70% to 90% occurring only once. Sequenced: blood. These receptors were collected from a man aged 55-75 years in good health. Each CDR3 is given with its conserved first and last residue. Each record gives: J gene, clone size, V gene, D gene, CDR3 DNA, CDR3 protein. D genes are given only for firm matches. The listing skips clone size in some rows; elsewhere it reads once, few, many or a size class.

>TRBJ1-1|NA|TRBV7-3|NA
TGTGCCAGCAGCTTAAGTCCGGGGTCTGAAGCTTTCTTT
CASSLSPGSEAFF
>TRBJ1-2|NA|TRBV24-1|NA
TGTGCCACCAGTGATGAGACCCTTAACTATGGCTACACCTTC
CATSDETLNYGYTF
>TRBJ1-3|NA|TRBV7-8|NA
TGTGCCAGCAGCTTAGCCCCCTCTGGAAACACCATATATTTT
CASSLAPSGNTIYF
>TRBJ1-6|once|TRBV19|TRBD1
TGTGCCAGTAGTATAATGAGCCCCGGACAGGGGCGTTATTCACCCCTCCACTTT
CASSIMSPGQGRYSPLHF
>TRBJ1-1|NA|TRBV18|NA
TGTGCCAGCTCACCGAAGGGGAAGAACACTGAAGCTTTCTTT
CASSPKGKNTEAFF
>TRBJ1-2|NA|TRBV7-9|NA
TGTGCCAGCAGCTTCGGGTCGCAGAACTATGGCTACACCTTC
CASSFGSQNYGYTF
>TRBJ2-1|NA|TRBV28|NA
TGTGCCAGCAGTAGGCATGAGCAGTTCTTC
CASSRHEQFF
>TRBJ1-5|few|TRBV4-1|NA
TGCGCCAGCAGCCAAGATGCAGCAAATAGCAATCAGCCCCAGCATTTT
CASSQDAANSNQPQHF
>TRBJ2-2|NA|TRBV7-4|NA
TGTGCCAGCACCGATCCTGGGGAGCTGTTTTTT
CASTDPGELFF
>TRBJ2-7|NA|TRBV5-1|NA
TGCGCCAGCAGCTTGCAGTCTAACTACGAGCAGTACTTC
CASSLQSNYEQYF
>TRBJ1-6|NA|TRBV27|TRBD1
TGTGCCAGCAGTTCCCGGACAGGGAATTCACCCCTCCACTTT
CASSSRTGNSPLHF
>TRBJ2-7|NA|TRBV7-9|TRBD2
TGTGCCAGCAGCTTGCAAGACCGGGGGGCCTACGAGCAGTACTTC
CASSLQDRGAYEQYF
>TRBJ1-6|NA|TRBV2|NA
TGTGCCAGCACGGCAGTGGCAGGGAGCTCCTATAATTCACCCCTCCACTTT
CASTAVAGSSYNSPLHF
>TRBJ2-4|NA|TRBV7-9|TRBD2
TGTGCCAGCAGCCCTAAGACTAGCGGGGGGGCCAGGGCCAAAAACATTCAGTACTTC
CASSPKTSGGARAKNIQYF
>TRBJ1-4|NA|TRBV30|NA
TGTGCCTGGAGTGTACAGGGTGCAACTAATGAAAAACTGTTTTTT
CAWSVQGATNEKLFF
>TRBJ2-7|NA|TRBV4-1|TRBD2
TGCGCCAGCAGCCTTGGGGGGGGATACGAGCAGTACTTC
CASSLGGGYEQYF
>TRBJ1-1|NA|TRBV28|NA
TGTGCCAGCAGTTTTGGACAGTCGAACACTGAAGCTTTCTTT
CASSFGQSNTEAFF
>TRBJ1-1|NA|TRBV6-2/TRBV6-3|NA
TGTGCCAGCAGTTTTAGGGGATCGAACACTGAAGCTTTCTTT
CASSFRGSNTEAFF
>TRBJ2-3|few|TRBV11-3|NA
TGTGCCAGCAGCTTAGCAGGAACGGGGGATACGCAGTATTTT
CASSLAGTGDTQYF
>TRBJ2-2|NA|TRBV7-8|NA
TGTGCCAGCAGCCCTAATACCTTCACCGGGGAGCTGTTTTTT
CASSPNTFTGELFF
>TRBJ1-4|NA|TRBV6-5|NA
TGTGCCAGCACCTTAGGGTACGGTGTGTGGGAAAAACTGTTTTTT
CASTLGYGVWEKLFF
>TRBJ1-2|NA|TRBV29-1|NA
TGCAGCGTGTACTACGCAGGATACGGCTACACCTTC
CSVYYAGYGYTF
>TRBJ1-3|NA|TRBV28|NA
TGTGCCAGCAGCTCAGGGGCAGGAAACACCATATATTTT
CASSSGAGNTIYF
>TRBJ1-1|NA|TRBV9|NA
TGTGCCAGCAGCGTTTCCTCAACGAACACTGAAGCTTTCTTT
CASSVSSTNTEAFF
>TRBJ2-3|NA|TRBV3-1/TRBV3-2|TRBD1
TGTGCCAGCAGCCAAGGGACAGGGCTGCAGTATTTT
CASSQGTGLQYF
>TRBJ1-2|NA|TRBV29-1|NA
TGCAGCGCCGGGTTTGTAGGCTATGGCTACACCTTC
CSAGFVGYGYTF
>TRBJ2-3|NA|TRBV30|TRBD2
TGTGCCTGGGAGGCTAGCGGGGGGGGCACAGATACGCAGTATTTT
CAWEASGGGTDTQYF
>TRBJ2-7|NA|TRBV27|NA
TGTGCCAGCAGGCTCGGGCGGGGCTCCTACGAGCAGTACTTC
CASRLGRGSYEQYF
>TRBJ2-3|NA|TRBV5-1|TRBD2
TGCGCCAGCTCACGGACTAGCGGGCCCACAGATACGCAGTATTTT
CASSRTSGPTDTQYF
>TRBJ1-2|NA|TRBV2|NA
TGTGCCAGCAGTGTCGGCTATGGCTACACCTTC
CASSVGYGYTF
>TRBJ2-2|few|TRBV29-1|TRBD1
TGCAGCGTTGACCCCAGGGGGCTCGGGGAGCTGTTTTTT
CSVDPRGLGELFF
>TRBJ2-5|NA|TRBV18|NA
TGTGCCAGCTCACCACCGGGTTCGCGGGGAGAGACCCAGTACTTC
CASSPPGSRGETQYF
>TRBJ2-1|once|TRBV12-3/TRBV12-4|NA
TGTGCCAGCAGTTTGGTAGAGGGGAAGGACTTCTTC
CASSLVEGKDFF
>TRBJ2-1|NA|TRBV18|NA
TGTGCCAGTTCACCCCTCATCACGGGTAATGAGCAGTTCTTC
CASSPLITGNEQFF
>TRBJ2-2|NA|TRBV27|NA
TGTGCCAGCAGTCACTGGCCCCTAAACACCGGGGAGCTGTTTTTT
CASSHWPLNTGELFF
>TRBJ2-7|NA|TRBV4-2|TRBD2
TGTGCCAGCAGCCAATTAGCGGGGGGGCTCGAGCAGTACTTC
CASSQLAGGLEQYF
>TRBJ1-5|few|TRBV24-1|NA
TGTGCCACCGCAGGGTCGGGTGGCAATCAGCCCCAGCATTTT
CATAGSGGNQPQHF
>TRBJ1-1|NA|TRBV18|NA
TGTGCCAGCTCAGCCGACAGGCTGAACACTGAAGCTTTCTTT
CASSADRLNTEAFF
>TRBJ2-3|NA|TRBV10-3|NA
TGTGCCATCAGTGGGTCCGGGGGCACAGATACGCAGTATTTT
CAISGSGGTDTQYF
>TRBJ1-6|NA|TRBV3-1/TRBV3-2|TRBD1
TGTGCCAGCAGCCTAGGACAGGCTAATTCACCCCTCCACTTT
CASSLGQANSPLHF
>TRBJ2-4|NA|TRBV30|NA
TGTGCCTGGAGTGTGGGCGGGATAGCCAAAAACATTCAGTACTTC
CAWSVGGIAKNIQYF
>TRBJ2-3|NA|TRBV11-2|TRBD2
TGTGCCAGCAGCTTAGGTAGTTTGGCGGGGGATTTGTATTTT
CASSLGSLAGDLYF
>TRBJ2-1|NA|TRBV2|TRBD2
TGTGCCAGCAGTGTTAGCGGGGGGGCTTACAATGAGCAGTTCTTC
CASSVSGGAYNEQFF
>TRBJ1-2|NA|TRBV7-3|NA
TGTGCCAGCAGCTTAACCGGGTCAGGGAGTAGGTATGGCTACACCTTC
CASSLTGSGSRYGYTF
>TRBJ1-2|NA|TRBV7-2|TRBD1
TGTGCCAGCAGACCCGGGACAGGGGCTTTCTATGGCTACACCTTC
CASRPGTGAFYGYTF
>TRBJ1-5|NA|TRBV7-9|NA
TGTGCCAGCAGCCCCTCTGGGGGAGCAGGGCAGCCCCAGCATTTT
CASSPSGGAGQPQHF
>TRBJ1-1|once|TRBV9|NA
TGTGCCAGCAGCTCCTTAGCTTCGGGGTCTGAAGCTTTCTTT
CASSSLASGSEAFF
>TRBJ1-5|NA|TRBV19|NA
TGTGCCAGTAGTCGACCCTACGACAGTTTCAATCAGCCCCAGCATTTT
CASSRPYDSFNQPQHF
>TRBJ1-2|NA|TRBV9|TRBD1
TGTGCCAGCAGCCCCGAGGTGACAGGGGCAATAGGACATGGCTACACCTTC
CASSPEVTGAIGHGYTF
>TRBJ2-7|once|TRBV2|TRBD2
TGTGCCAGCAGTGACTCCGGGACTAGCTACGAGCAGTACTTC
CASSDSGTSYEQYF
>TRBJ2-3|NA|TRBV7-3|NA
TGTGCCAGCAGAGACACCGGGACGGAGAGCACAGATACGCAGTATTTT
CASRDTGTESTDTQYF
>TRBJ1-2|NA|TRBV21-1|NA
TGTGCCAGCAGCAAAGGGAGGATACAGGGACCCCCCTATGGCTACACCTTC
CASSKGRIQGPPYGYTF
>TRBJ2-3|few|TRBV10-3|TRBD2
TGTGCCATCGGACCTGGACTAGCGGGGGATACGCAGTATTTT
CAIGPGLAGDTQYF
>TRBJ2-2|NA|TRBV14|TRBD1
TGTGCCAGCAGCACCCGGACAGGGGTGAACACCGGGGAGCTGTTTTTT
CASSTRTGVNTGELFF
>TRBJ1-4|NA|TRBV11-2|NA
TGTGCCAGCAGCTTAGAGTACGGGAAACTGTTTTTT
CASSLEYGKLFF
>TRBJ2-5|NA|TRBV5-8|NA
TGTGCCAGCAGCCCCCACGGGGGAAACCAAGAGACCCAGTACTTC
CASSPHGGNQETQYF
>TRBJ1-1|few|TRBV5-1|TRBD1
TGCGCCACCCGGGGGACAGGGGCTATGAACACTGAAGCTTTCTTT
CATRGTGAMNTEAFF